The 15 T cell receptor beta chains given below trace back to one sample, sequenced in a study of blood T cell repertoires in COVID-19. Here immunoSEQ multiplex PCR was the method, and the copy in TCRdb shows in-frame clones only, minus some. The sample records about 15,000 clones, about nine tenths being singletons. Sequenced: peripheral blood. These receptors originate from a human donor in a cohort sampled during active COVID-19.

The chain recombines TRBV6-5 with TRBJ2-6, with a tentative D call TRBD1 (6 bases). The germline gives CDR1 MNHEY, CDR2 SVGAGI. Trimming removed 6 bases from V and 4 bases from J, with 13 bases in between. The CDR3 is 15 amino acids. The CDR3 protein is CASSPRGTGANVLTF. The CDR3, as DNA: TGTGCCAGCAGCCCCCGAGGGACAGGGGCCAACGTCCTGACTTTC.

This sequence joins TRBV5-1 and TRBJ2-1, with D maybe TRBD2 (5 bases). V was shortened by 0 bases and J by 10 bases, with 14 bases between the two germline ends. The CDR3 totals 14 residues. Germline V gives CDR1 SGHRS, CDR2 YFSETQ. The CDR3 DNA reads TGCGCCAGCAGCTTGGAGTCTCCAGAGGGAGAGCAGTTCTTC. It encodes CASSLESPEGEQFF.

CDR3 in DNA: TGCGCCAGCAGCCAACCCTGGAGTGAAAATTCACCCCTCCACTTT. Amino acid sequence: CASSQPWSENSPLHF. V usage is TRBV4-1 and J usage is TRBJ1-6; D unclear. The CDR3 is 15 amino acids. Germline CDR1 and CDR2: MGHRA and YSYEKL. V gave up 2 bases and J gave up 7 bases, with 12 bases separating them.

The J gene is TRBJ2-4, the V gene TRBV6-5, with D possibly matching TRBD2 (7 bases). V dropped 7 bases and J dropped 5 bases, with 12 bases sitting between them. Germline loops: CDR1 MNHEY, CDR2 SVGAGI. The CDR3 length is 13 residues. This CDR3 reads CASMAGAENIQYF. CDR3 nucleotide sequence: TGTGCCAGCATGGCGGGGGCGGAAAACATTCAGTACTTC.

This chain joins TRBV7-9 and TRBJ2-1; TRBD2 agrees at 9 bases. Per germline, CDR1 SEHNR and CDR2 FQNEAQ (reference sequence). Germline trimming cut 1 base from V and 7 bases from J; bases unmatched to any gene: 5. The CDR3 runs to 15 residues. The DNA of the CDR3 is TGTGCCAGCAGCTTAGGCCAGCGGGGGGCAAATGAGCAGTTCTTC. It encodes CASSLGQRGANEQFF.

In its sample, this clone was seen once. CDR3 bases: TGCGCCAGCAGCTCCCAGGTTGTCACGAACACTGAAGCTTTCTTT. This codes for CASSSQVVTNTEAFF. The V and J genes are TRBV5-1 and TRBJ1-1, with D unclear. Trimming stripped 3 bases from V and 1 base from J, with 13 bases between. The germline V gene has CDR1 SGHRS and CDR2 YFSETQ. This CDR3 comprises 15 residues.

The chain combines TRBV3-1 (or the pseudogene TRBV3-2) with TRBJ2-7; 12 nucleotides line up with TRBD2. The CDR3 has 19 residues. V gave up 3 bases and J gave up 1 base; unmatched junction bases: 13. The V gene's germline CDR1 is LGHDT and CDR2 YNNKEL (reference sequence). The DNA for the CDR3 is TGTGCCAGCAGCCAGTCCCCACTAGCGGGAGGTGGAAGGTCCTACGAGCAGTACTTC. This codes for CASSQSPLAGGGRSYEQYF.

The chain links TRBV11-2 to TRBJ1-1; weak D call: TRBD1 (5 bases). Germline V lookup: CDR1 SGHAT, CDR2 FQNNGV. The V and J ends lost 1 base and 11 bases respectively, with 14 bases between them. This CDR3 contains 13 residues. CDR3 coding DNA: TGTGCCAGCAGCTTAGGGGTCCAGGGCCGGGCTTTCTTT. It codes for CASSLGVQGRAFF.

This chain joins TRBV6-5 and TRBJ1-4; 7 positions agree with TRBD1. With 6 bases clipped from V and 8 bases from J, the junction kept 6 bases outside the gene matches. The CDR3 loop spans 13 amino acids. The germline V gene encodes CDR1 MNHEY and CDR2 SVGAGI. This CDR3 reads CASSLGQPEKLFF. The CDR3 DNA is TGTGCCAGCAGCTTGGGACAGCCGGAAAAACTGTTTTTT.

A single count supports this clone. This chain joins TRBV27 and TRBJ2-3; 7 positions match TRBD2. This CDR3 has 13 amino acids. CDR1 is MNHEY and CDR2 is SMNVEV in the germline V gene (reference sequence). The J segment lost 2 bases and the V segment lost 8 bases, leaving 4 bases of the junction unmatched. The CDR3 region is CASRDYLTDTQYF. In nucleotides, the CDR3 is TGTGCCAGCCGGGACTACCTCACAGATACGCAGTATTTT.

The V gene is TRBV28, the J gene TRBJ1-4; the D gene is possibly TRBD1 (6 bases). The germline V gene encodes CDR1 MDHEN and CDR2 SYDVKM. The CDR3 extends over 14 amino acids. V lost 8 bases and J lost 5, with 15 bases in between. The CDR3 bases are TGTGCCAGCGCTGGTCAGGGGATGAATGAAAAACTGTTTTTT. Its translation is CASAGQGMNEKLFF.

The V gene is TRBV29-1, the J gene TRBJ1-1; the D gene is possibly TRBD1 (5 bases). The CDR3 covers 13 residues. In germline, CDR1 is SQVTM, CDR2 ANQGSEA. With 3 bases removed from V and 4 bases from J, the gap between germline ends came to 12 bases. Here the CDR3 reads CSVDRAGSTEAFF. The DNA for the CDR3 is TGCAGCGTTGACAGGGCGGGGAGCACTGAAGCTTTCTTT.

The chain is built from TRBV5-1 and TRBJ2-1; D is undetermined. V was pared by 2 bases and J by 9 bases, with 18 bases between. Germline V gives CDR1 SGHRS, CDR2 YFSETQ. CDR3 size: 15 residues. CDR3 sequence: CASSLSSAAAGEQFF. Here the CDR3 DNA reads TGCGCCAGCAGCTTAAGCAGTGCGGCCGCCGGTGAGCAGTTCTTC. The full variable domain, completed using reference TRBV5-1 and TRBJ2-1, is KAGVTQTPRYLIKTRGQQVTLSCSPISGHRSVSWYQQTPGQGLQFLFEYFSETQRNKGNFPGRFSGRQFSNSRSEMNVSTLELGDSALYLCASSLSSAAAGEQFFGPGTRLTVL.

The chain recombines TRBV6-6 with TRBJ1-2, with TRBD1 matching 12 bases. Per germline, CDR1 MNHNY and CDR2 SVGAGI (reference sequence). J was trimmed by 8 bases and V by 6 bases; bases with no gene match: 7. The CDR3 has 14 residues. The CDR3 protein is CASRWDRGRQGYTF. The CDR3 bases are TGTGCCAGCAGGTGGGACAGGGGGCGTCAAGGCTACACCTTC.

The chain couples TRBV27 to TRBJ1-2, with D maybe TRBD1 (5 bases). Germline V lookup: CDR1 MNHEY, CDR2 SMNVEV (reference sequence). The CDR3 has 13 residues. V lost 8 bases and J lost 4, with 14 bases in between. DNA for the CDR3: TGTGCCAGCTCCTTTTCCAGGGCCTATGGCTACACCTTC. Its translation is CASSFSRAYGYTF.